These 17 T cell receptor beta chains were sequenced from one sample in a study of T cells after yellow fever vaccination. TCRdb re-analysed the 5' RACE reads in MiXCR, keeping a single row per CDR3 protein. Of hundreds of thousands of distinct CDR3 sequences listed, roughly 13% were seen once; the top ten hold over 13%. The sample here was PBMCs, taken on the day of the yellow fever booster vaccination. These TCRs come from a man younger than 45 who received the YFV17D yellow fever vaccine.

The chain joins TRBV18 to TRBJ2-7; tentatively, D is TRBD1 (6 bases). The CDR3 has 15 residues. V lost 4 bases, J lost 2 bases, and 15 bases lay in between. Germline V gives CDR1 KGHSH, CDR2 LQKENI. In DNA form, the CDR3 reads TGTGCCAGCTCACAGGCAGGGGTTTCTCCCTACGAGCAGTACTTC. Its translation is CASSQAGVSPYEQYF.

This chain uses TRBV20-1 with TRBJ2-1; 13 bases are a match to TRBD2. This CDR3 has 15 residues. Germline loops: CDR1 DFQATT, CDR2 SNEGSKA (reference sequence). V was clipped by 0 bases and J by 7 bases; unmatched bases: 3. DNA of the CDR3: TGCAGTGCTAGAGATGGGACTAGCGGGGTAAATGAGCAGTTCTTC. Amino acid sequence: CSARDGTSGVNEQFF.

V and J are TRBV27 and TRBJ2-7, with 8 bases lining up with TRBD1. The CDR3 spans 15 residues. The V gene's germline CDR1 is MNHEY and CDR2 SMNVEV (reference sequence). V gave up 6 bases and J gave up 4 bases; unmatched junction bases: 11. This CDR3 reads CASSDSPGQVYEQYF. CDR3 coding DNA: TGTGCCAGCAGCGACTCCCCGGGACAGGTTTACGAGCAGTACTTC.

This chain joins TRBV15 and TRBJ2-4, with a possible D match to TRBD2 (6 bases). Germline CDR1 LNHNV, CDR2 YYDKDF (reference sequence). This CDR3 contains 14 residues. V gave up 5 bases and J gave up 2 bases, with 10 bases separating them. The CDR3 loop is CATSWGLTKNIQYF. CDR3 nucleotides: TGTGCCACCAGCTGGGGACTCACCAAAAACATTCAGTACTTC. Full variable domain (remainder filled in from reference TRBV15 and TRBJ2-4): DAMVIQNPRYQVTQFGKPVTLSCSQTLNHNVMYWYQQKSSQAPKLLFHYYDKDFNNEADTPDNFQSRRPNTSFCFLDIRSPGLGDTAMYLCATSWGLTKNIQYFGAGTRLSVL.

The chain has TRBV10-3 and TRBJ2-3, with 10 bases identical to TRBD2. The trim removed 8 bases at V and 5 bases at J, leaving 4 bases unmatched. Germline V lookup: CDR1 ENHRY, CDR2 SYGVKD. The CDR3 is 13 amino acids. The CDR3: CAIRAGGGDTQYF. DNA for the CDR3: TGTGCCATCCGAGCGGGAGGGGGAGATACGCAGTATTTT.

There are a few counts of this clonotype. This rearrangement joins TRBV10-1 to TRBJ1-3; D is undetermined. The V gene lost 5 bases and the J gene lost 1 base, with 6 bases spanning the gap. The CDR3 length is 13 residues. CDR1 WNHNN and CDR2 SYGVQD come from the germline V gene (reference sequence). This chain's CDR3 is CASSLTSGNTIYF. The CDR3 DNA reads TGCGCCAGCAGTCTTACTTCTGGAAACACCATATATTTT.

Written as DNA, the CDR3 is TGTGCCAGCAGTGACACCTTCTCTGGAAACACCATATATTTT. Translation: CASSDTFSGNTIYF. The chain couples TRBV6-2 or TRBV6-3 to TRBJ1-3; D remains ambiguous. Germline assignment: CDR1 MNHEY and CDR2 SVGEGT. Trimming removed 5 bases from V and 0 bases from J, with 8 bases in between. The CDR3 length is 14 residues.

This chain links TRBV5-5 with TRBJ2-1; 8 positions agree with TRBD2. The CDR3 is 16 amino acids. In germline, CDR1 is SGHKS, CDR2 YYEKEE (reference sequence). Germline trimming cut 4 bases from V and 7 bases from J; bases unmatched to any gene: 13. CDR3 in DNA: TGTGCCAGCAGCCCTCACGGCGGGAGGTCCTGGAATGAGCAGTTCTTC. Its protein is CASSPHGGRSWNEQFF.

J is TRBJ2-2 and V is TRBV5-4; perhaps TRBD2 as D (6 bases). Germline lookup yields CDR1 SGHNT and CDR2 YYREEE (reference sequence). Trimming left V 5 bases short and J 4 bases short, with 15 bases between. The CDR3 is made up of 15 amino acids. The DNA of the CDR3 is TGTGCCAGCAGTCTTGCGGGAATACCCACCGGGGAGCTGTTTTTT. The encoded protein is CASSLAGIPTGELFF.

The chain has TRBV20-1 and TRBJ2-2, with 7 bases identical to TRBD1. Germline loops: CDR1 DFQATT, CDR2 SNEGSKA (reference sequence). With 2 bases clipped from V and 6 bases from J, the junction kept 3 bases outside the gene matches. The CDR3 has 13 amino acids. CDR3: CSARPQGAGELFF. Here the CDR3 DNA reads TGCAGTGCTAGACCTCAGGGGGCCGGGGAGCTGTTTTTT.

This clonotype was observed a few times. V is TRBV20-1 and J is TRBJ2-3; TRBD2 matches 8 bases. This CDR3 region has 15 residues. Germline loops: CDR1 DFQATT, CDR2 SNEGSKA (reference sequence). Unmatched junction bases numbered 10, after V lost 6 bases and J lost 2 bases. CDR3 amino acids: CSAQRVAGYTDTQYF. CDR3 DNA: TGCAGTGCCCAGAGGGTAGCGGGGTACACAGATACGCAGTATTTT.

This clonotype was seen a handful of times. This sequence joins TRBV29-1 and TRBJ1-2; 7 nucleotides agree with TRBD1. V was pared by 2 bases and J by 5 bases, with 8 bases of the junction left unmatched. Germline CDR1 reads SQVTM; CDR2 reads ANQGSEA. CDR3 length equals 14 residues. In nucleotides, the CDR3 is TGCAGCGTTGAAATAATAAGGGGGCTTTATGGCTACACCTTC. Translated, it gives CSVEIIRGLYGYTF. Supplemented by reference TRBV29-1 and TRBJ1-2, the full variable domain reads SAVISQKPSRDICQRGTSLTIQCQVDSQVTMMFWYRQQPGQSLTLIATANQGSEATYESGFVIDKFPISRPNLTFSTLTVSNMSPEDSSIYLCSVEIIRGLYGYTFGSGTRLTVV.

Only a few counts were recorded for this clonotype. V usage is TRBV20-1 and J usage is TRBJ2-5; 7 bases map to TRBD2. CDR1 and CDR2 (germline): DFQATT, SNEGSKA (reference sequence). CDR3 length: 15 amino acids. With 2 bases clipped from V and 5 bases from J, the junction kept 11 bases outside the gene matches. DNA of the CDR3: TGCAGTGCTAGAAGTTCGGGCGGGAGTTGGGAGACCCAGTACTTC. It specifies CSARSSGGSWETQYF.

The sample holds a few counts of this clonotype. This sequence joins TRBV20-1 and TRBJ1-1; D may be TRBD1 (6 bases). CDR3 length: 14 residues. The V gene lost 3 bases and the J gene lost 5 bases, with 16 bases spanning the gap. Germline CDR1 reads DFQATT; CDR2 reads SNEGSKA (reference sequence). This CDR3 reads CSASDPGDSTEAFF. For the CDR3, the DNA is TGCAGTGCTAGTGACCCAGGGGATTCAACTGAAGCTTTCTTT.

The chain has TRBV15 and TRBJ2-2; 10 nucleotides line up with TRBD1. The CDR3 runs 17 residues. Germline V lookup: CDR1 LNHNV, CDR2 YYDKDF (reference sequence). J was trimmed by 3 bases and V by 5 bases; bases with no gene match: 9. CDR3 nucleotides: TGTGCCACCAGCCCCCCCCTCGGGACAGGGGACACCGGGGAGCTGTTTTTT. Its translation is CATSPPLGTGDTGELFF. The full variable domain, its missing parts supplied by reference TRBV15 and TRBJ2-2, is DAMVIQNPRYQVTQFGKPVTLSCSQTLNHNVMYWYQQKSSQAPKLLFHYYDKDFNNEADTPDNFQSRRPNTSFCFLDIRSPGLGDTAMYLCATSPPLGTGDTGELFFGEGSRLTVL.

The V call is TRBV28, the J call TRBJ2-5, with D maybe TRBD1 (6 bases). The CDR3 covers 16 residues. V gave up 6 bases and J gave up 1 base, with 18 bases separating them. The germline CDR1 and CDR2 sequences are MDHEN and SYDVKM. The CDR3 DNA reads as TGTGCCAGCAGCCCCCCCCCACAGGGTCGCCAAGAGACCCAGTACTTC. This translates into CASSPPPQGRQETQYF. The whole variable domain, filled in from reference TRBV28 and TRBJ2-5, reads DVKVTQSSRYLVKRTGEKVFLECVQDMDHENMFWYRQDPGLGLRLIYFSYDVKMKEKGDIPEGYSVSREKKERFSLILESASTNQTSMYLCASSPPPQGRQETQYFGPGTRLLVL.

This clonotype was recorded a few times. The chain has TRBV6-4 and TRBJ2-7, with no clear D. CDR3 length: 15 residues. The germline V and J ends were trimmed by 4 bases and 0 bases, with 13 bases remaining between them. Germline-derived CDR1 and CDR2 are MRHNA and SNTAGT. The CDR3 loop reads CASSGQHQNSYEQYF. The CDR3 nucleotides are TGTGCCAGCAGTGGCCAACATCAGAACTCCTACGAGCAGTACTTC.